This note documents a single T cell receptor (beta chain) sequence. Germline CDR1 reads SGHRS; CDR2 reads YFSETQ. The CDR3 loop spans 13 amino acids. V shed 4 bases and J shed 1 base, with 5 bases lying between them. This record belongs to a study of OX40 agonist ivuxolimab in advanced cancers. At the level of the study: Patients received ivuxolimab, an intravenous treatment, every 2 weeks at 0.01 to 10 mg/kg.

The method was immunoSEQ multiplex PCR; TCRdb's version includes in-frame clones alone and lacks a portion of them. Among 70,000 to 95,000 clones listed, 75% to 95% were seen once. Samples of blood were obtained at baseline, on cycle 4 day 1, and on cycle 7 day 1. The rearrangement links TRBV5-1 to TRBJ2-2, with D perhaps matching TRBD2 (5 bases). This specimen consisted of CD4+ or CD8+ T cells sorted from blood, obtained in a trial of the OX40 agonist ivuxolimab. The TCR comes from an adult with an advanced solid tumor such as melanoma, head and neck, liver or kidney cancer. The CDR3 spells CASSEGNTGELFF. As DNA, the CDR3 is TGCGCCAGCAGCGAGGGGAACACCGGGGAGCTGTTTTTT.